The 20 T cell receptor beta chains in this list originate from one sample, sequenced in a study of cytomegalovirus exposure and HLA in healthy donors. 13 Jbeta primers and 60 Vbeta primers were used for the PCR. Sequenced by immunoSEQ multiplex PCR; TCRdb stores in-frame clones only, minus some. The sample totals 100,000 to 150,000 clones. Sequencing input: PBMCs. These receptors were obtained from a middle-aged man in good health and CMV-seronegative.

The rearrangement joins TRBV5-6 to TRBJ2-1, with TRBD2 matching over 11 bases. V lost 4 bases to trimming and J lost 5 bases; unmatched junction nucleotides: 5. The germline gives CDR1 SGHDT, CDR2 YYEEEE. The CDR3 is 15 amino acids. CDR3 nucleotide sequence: TGTGCCAGCAGCCCGGAACTAGCGGGGGACAATGAGCAGTTCTTC. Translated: CASSPELAGDNEQFF.

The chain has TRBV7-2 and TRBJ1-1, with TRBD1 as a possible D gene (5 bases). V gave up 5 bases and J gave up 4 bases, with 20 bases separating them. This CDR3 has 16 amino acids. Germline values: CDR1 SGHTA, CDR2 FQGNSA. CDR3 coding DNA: TGTGCCAGCAGCAATAAAGGGAAGGGGTCGACCACTGAAGCTTTCTTT. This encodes CASSNKGKGSTTEAFF.

This CDR3 reads CASSSQGGVEGNQPQHF. In nucleotides, the CDR3 is TGTGCCAGTAGTTCGCAGGGGGGAGTAGAAGGCAATCAGCCCCAGCATTTT. The chain couples TRBV19 to TRBJ1-5; 7 bases align to TRBD1. The CDR3 contains 17 residues. Unmatched junction bases numbered 12, after V lost 5 bases and J lost 2 bases. The germline gives CDR1 LNHDA, CDR2 SQIVND (reference sequence). The full variable domain, completed using reference TRBV19 and TRBJ1-5, is DGGITQSPKYLFRKEGQNVTLSCEQNLNHDAMYWYRQDPGQGLRLIYYSQIVNDFQKGDIAEGYSVSREKKESFPLTVTSAQKNPTAFYLCASSSQGGVEGNQPQHFGDGTRLSIL.

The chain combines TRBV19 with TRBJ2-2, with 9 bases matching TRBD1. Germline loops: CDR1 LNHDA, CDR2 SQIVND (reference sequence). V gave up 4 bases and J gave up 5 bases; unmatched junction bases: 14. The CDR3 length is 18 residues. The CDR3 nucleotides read TGTGCCAGTAGTACCCTGGGACAGGGAATCACAAGGACCGGGGAGCTGTTTTTT. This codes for CASSTLGQGITRTGELFF.

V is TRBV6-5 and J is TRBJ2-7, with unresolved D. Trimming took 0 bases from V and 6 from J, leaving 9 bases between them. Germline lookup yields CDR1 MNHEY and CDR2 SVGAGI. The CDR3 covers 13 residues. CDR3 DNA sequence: TGTGCCAGCAGTTACTCCTCCTGGAGCGAGCAGTACTTC. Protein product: CASSYSSWSEQYF.

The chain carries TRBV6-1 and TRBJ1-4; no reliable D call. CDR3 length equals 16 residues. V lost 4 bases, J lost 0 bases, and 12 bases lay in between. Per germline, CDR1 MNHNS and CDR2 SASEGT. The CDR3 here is CASSATGAATNEKLFF. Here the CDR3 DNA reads TGTGCCAGCAGTGCTACGGGAGCCGCAACTAATGAAAAACTGTTTTTT.

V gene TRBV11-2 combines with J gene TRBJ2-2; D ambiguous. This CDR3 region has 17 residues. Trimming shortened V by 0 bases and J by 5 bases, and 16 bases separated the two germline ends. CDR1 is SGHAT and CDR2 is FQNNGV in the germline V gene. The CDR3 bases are TGTGCCAGCAGCTTAGAGGGTGGTTGGGTCAGGACCGGGGAGCTGTTTTTT. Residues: CASSLEGGWVRTGELFF.

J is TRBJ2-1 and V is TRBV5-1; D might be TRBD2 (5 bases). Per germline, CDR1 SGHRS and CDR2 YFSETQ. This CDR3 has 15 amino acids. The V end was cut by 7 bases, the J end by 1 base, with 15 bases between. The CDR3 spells CASQLDGGSYNEQFF. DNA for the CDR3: TGCGCCAGCCAGTTGGATGGCGGGTCCTACAATGAGCAGTTCTTC.

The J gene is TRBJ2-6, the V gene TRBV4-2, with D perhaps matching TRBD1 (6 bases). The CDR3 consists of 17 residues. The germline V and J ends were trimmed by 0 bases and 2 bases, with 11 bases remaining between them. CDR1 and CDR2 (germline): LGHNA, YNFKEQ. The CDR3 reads CASSQEAGVPGANVLTF. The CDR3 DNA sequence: TGTGCCAGCAGCCAAGAGGCAGGGGTCCCTGGGGCCAACGTCCTGACTTTC.

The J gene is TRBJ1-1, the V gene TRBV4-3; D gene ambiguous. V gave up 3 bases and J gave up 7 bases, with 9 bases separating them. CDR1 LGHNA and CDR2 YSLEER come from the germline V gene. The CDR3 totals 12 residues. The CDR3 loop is CASSQISGEAFF. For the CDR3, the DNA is TGCGCCAGCAGCCAGATTAGCGGTGAAGCTTTCTTT.

The CDR3 here is CASSAFRGIQYF. The DNA of the CDR3 is TGTGCCAGCAGTGCCTTCCGGGGCATTCAGTACTTC. V and J are TRBV6-5 and TRBJ2-4; D perhaps matches TRBD2 (5 bases). CDR3 length equals 12 residues. V was shortened by 5 bases and J by 9 bases, with 11 bases between the two germline ends. CDR1 MNHEY and CDR2 SVGAGI come from the germline V gene.

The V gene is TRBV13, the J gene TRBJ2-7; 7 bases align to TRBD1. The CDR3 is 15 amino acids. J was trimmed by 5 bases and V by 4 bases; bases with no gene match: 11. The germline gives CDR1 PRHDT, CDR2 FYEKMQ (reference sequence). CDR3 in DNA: TGTGCCAGCAGCTCGTTACCGGACAGGAACCACGAGCAGTACTTC. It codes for CASSSLPDRNHEQYF.

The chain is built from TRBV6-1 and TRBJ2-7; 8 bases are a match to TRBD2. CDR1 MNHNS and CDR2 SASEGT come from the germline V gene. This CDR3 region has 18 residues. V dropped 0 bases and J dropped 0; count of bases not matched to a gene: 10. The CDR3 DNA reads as TGTGCCAGCAGTGAAGCGCGGGCTAGCGGGCGTCCCTCCTACGAGCAGTACTTC. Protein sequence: CASSEARASGRPSYEQYF.

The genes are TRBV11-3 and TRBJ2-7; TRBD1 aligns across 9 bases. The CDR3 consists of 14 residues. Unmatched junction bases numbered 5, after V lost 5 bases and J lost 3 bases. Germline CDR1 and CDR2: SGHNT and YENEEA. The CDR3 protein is CASSNPGQGYEQYF. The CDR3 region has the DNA TGTGCCAGCAGCAACCCGGGACAGGGCTACGAGCAGTACTTC.

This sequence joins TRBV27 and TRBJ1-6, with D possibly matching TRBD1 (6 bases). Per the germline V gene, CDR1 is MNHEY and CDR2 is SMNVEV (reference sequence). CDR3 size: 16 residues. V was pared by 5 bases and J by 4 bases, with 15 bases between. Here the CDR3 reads CASSPQGREYNSPLHF. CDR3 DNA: TGTGCCAGCAGTCCACAGGGCAGAGAGTATAATTCACCCCTCCACTTT.

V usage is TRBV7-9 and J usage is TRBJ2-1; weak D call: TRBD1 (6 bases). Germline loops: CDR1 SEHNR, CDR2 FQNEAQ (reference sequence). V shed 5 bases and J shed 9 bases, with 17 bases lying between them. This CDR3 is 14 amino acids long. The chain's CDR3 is CASSPMLTGGEQFF. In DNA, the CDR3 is TGTGCCAGCAGCCCCATGTTGACAGGAGGTGAGCAGTTCTTC.

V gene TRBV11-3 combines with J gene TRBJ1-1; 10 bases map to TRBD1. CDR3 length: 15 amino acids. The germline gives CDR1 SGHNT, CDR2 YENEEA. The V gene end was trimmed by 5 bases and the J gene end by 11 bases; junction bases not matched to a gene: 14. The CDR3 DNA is TGTGCCAGCAGCCAATGGACAGGGGGGGGCCGAAGGGCTTTCTTT. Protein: CASSQWTGGGRRAFF.

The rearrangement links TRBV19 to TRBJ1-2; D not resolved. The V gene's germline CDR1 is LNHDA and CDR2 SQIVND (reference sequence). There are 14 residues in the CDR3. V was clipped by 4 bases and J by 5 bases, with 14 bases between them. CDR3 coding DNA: TGTGCCAGTAGTACGGGAGGAAGTTCGTATGGCTACACCTTC. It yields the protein CASSTGGSSYGYTF.

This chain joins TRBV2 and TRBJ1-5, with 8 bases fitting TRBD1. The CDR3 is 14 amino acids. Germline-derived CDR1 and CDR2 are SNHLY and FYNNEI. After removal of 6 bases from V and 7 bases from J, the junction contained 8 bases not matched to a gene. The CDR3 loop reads CASRGGTGRQPQHF. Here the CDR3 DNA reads TGTGCCAGCAGGGGGGGGACAGGTCGACAGCCCCAGCATTTT.

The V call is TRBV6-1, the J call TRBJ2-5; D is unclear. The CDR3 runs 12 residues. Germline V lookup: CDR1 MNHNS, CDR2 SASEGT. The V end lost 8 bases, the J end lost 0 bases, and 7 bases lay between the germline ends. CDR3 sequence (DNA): TGTGCCAGCTGTCCCAACCAAGAGACCCAGTACTTC. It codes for CASCPNQETQYF.